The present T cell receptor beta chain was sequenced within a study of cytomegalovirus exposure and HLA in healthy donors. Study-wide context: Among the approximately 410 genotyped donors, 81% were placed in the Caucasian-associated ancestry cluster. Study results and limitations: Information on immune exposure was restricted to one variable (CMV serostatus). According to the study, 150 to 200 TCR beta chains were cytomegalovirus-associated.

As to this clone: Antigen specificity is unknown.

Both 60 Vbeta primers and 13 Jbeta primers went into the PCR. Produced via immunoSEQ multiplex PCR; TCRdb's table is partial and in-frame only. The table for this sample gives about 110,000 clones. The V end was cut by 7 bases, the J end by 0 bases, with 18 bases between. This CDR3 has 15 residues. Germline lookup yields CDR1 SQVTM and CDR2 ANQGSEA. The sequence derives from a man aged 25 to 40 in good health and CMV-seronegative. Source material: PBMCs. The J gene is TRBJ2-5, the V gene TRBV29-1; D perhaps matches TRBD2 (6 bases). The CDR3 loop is CSAERVGMYQETQYF. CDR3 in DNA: TGCAGCGCCGAGCGGGTAGGGATGTACCAAGAGACCCAGTACTTC.